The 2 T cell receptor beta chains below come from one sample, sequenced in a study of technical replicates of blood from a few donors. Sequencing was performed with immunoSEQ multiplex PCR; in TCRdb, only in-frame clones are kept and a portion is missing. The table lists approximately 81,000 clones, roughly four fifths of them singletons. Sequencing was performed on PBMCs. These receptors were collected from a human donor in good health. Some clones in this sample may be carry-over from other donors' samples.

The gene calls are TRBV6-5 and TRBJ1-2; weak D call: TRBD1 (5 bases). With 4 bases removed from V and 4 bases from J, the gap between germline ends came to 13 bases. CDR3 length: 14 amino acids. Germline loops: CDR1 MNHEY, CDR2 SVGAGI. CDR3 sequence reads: CASSSSRQIYGYTF. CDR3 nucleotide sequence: TGTGCCAGCAGTTCCTCAAGACAGATCTATGGCTACACCTTC.

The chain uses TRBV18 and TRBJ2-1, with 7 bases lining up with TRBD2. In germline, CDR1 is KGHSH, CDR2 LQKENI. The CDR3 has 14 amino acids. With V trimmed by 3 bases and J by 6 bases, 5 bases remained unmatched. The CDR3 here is CASSPQGGFNEQFF. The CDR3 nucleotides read TGTGCCAGCTCACCGCAGGGAGGGTTCAATGAGCAGTTCTTC.